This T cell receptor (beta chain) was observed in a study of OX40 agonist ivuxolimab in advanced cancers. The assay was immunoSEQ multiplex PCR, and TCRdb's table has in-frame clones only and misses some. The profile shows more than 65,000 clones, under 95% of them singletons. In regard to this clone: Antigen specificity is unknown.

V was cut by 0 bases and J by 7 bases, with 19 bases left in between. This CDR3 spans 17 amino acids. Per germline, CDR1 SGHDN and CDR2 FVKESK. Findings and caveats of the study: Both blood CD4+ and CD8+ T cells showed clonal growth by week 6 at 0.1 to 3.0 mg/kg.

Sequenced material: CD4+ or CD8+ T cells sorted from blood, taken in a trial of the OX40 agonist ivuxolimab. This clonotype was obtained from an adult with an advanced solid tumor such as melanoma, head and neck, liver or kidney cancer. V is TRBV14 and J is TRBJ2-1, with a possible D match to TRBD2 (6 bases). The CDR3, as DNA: TGTGCCAGCAGCCAAGATCTTAGGAGGGCCTCAGTAAATGAGCAGTTCTTC. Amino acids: CASSQDLRRASVNEQFF.